What follows is one T cell receptor beta chain and its context. The CDR3 spans 13 residues. Germline V CDR1 and CDR2: SGHRS, YFSETQ. Trimming cost V 7 bases and J 9 bases; bases outside gene matches: 10. The data were obtained in a study of blood T cell repertoires in COVID-19. TCRdb's copy holds only in-frame clones and misses some; the assay was immunoSEQ multiplex PCR. There are about 210,000 clones in the sample; 80% occur only once, and about 4.3% lies in the top ten. V usage is TRBV5-1 and J usage is TRBJ2-1, with 7 positions matching TRBD2. Sequencing used PBMCs or T cells enriched from blood (not recorded which). The TCR sequence derives from a man in his thirties or forties with acute COVID-19. CDR3 sequence (DNA): TGCGCCAGCGCCAACCCAGCGGGGACTGAGCAGTTCTTC. Amino acid sequence: CASANPAGTEQFF.